Listed below are T cell receptor beta chains from one sample, sequenced in a study of blood T cell repertoires in COVID-19. The assay was immunoSEQ multiplex PCR, and TCRdb's table has in-frame clones only and misses some. Of under 250,000 clones listed, 92% were seen once; the top ten hold roughly 1.2%. Source material: peripheral blood. The receptors come from a man younger than 40 with acute or convalescent COVID-19. The CDR3 runs from the conserved cysteine through the conserved F or W. D genes are given only for firm matches. A clone size is listed for some rows: how often the clone was seen (once, few, many), or a class if it is expanded.

size: NA; V: TRBV7-2; D: NA; J: TRBJ2-1; DNA: TGTGCCAGCAGCCCTACTAGGAATGAGCAGTTCTTC; CDR3: CASSPTRNEQFF
size: NA; V: TRBV11-2; D: TRBD1; J: TRBJ2-5; DNA: TGTGCCAGCAGCCCCCGACAGGGTCTGGAGACCCAGTACTTC; CDR3: CASSPRQGLETQYF
size: few; V: TRBV7-2; D: TRBD2; J: TRBJ2-3; DNA: TGTGCCAGCAGCACACGACTAGCGGGGGAGAATACGCAGTATTTT; CDR3: CASSTRLAGENTQYF
size: NA; V: TRBV5-1; D: NA; J: TRBJ2-1; DNA: TGCGCCAGCAGCTTGGCCTCGGGTGTAGGGGCGAACAATGAGCAGTTCTTC; CDR3: CASSLASGVGANNEQFF
size: NA; V: TRBV27; D: NA; J: TRBJ2-1; DNA: TGTGCCAGCAGTTTCCTAAGTGAGCAGTTCTTC; CDR3: CASSFLSEQFF
size: NA; V: TRBV5-6; D: TRBD1; J: TRBJ2-2; DNA: TGTGCCAGCAGCCCGGACAGGTCGGGCACCGGGGAGCTGTTTTTT; CDR3: CASSPDRSGTGELFF
size: once; V: TRBV2; D: NA; J: TRBJ2-1; DNA: TGTGCCAGCCTGATCGGGACTGACGGGAATGAGCAGTTCTTC; CDR3: CASLIGTDGNEQFF
size: NA; V: TRBV30; D: TRBD1; J: TRBJ1-2; DNA: TGTGCCTGGAGTAAGGGCAGGGGGCCCTATGGCTACACCTTC; CDR3: CAWSKGRGPYGYTF
size: NA; V: TRBV19; D: NA; J: TRBJ1-3; DNA: TGTGCCAGTCTGCGGGAGGGACGCTCTGGAAACACCATATATTTT; CDR3: CASLREGRSGNTIYF
size: NA; V: TRBV18; D: NA; J: TRBJ2-1; DNA: TGTGCCAGCTCAGCTCGACTAGACTACAATGAGCAGTTCTTC; CDR3: CASSARLDYNEQFF
size: NA; V: TRBV9; D: NA; J: TRBJ1-1; DNA: TGTGCCAGCAGCGTAGCAGGGGCCTCCAGGGATGAAGCTTTCTTT; CDR3: CASSVAGASRDEAFF
size: once; V: TRBV15; D: NA; J: TRBJ1-4; DNA: TGTGCCACCAAGCCGCGGGGGGCAGTAACTAATGAAAAACTGTTTTTT; CDR3: CATKPRGAVTNEKLFF
size: NA; V: TRBV28; D: NA; J: TRBJ1-3; DNA: TGTGCCAGCAGTTTAGGGGGCCCCTCTGGAAACACCATATATTTT; CDR3: CASSLGGPSGNTIYF
size: NA; V: TRBV28; D: NA; J: TRBJ2-1; DNA: TGTGCCAGCACCGAACGACTAGAAAAAATCCCAATTGAGCAGTTCTTC; CDR3: CASTERLEKIPIEQFF
size: NA; V: TRBV7-3; D: TRBD2; J: TRBJ2-2; DNA: TGTGCCAGCAGCGACGGACTAGCGGGAGTTGCCGGGGAGCTGTTTTTT; CDR3: CASSDGLAGVAGELFF
size: NA; V: TRBV28; D: TRBD2; J: TRBJ2-2; DNA: TGTGCCAGCAGTGCTTCCGGGACTAGCGGCAACGGGGAGCTGTTTTTT; CDR3: CASSASGTSGNGELFF
size: NA; V: TRBV6-5; D: TRBD1; J: TRBJ1-2; DNA: TGTGCCAGCAGCGAGACCCCGGACAGGGGCTATGGCTACACCTTC; CDR3: CASSETPDRGYGYTF
size: NA; V: TRBV28; D: TRBD1; J: TRBJ1-2; DNA: TGTGCCAGCAGTCTACAGGGGTGGGATGGCTACACCTTC; CDR3: CASSLQGWDGYTF
size: NA; V: TRBV28; D: TRBD2; J: TRBJ2-5; DNA: TGTGCCAGCAGTCCCGGACTAGCGGGGGGGCAAGAGACCCAGTACTTC; CDR3: CASSPGLAGGQETQYF
size: NA; V: TRBV28; D: TRBD2; J: TRBJ2-2; DNA: TGTGCCAGCAGTTTAGAAAGCCGGGGGGCCGGGGAGCTGTTTTTT; CDR3: CASSLESRGAGELFF
size: NA; V: TRBV25-1; D: NA; J: TRBJ1-3; DNA: TGTGCCAGCTCCGTTGGTGGTAGGGGAAGAACCTCTGGAAACACCATATATTTT; CDR3: CASSVGGRGRTSGNTIYF
size: once; V: TRBV28; D: TRBD1; J: TRBJ1-2; DNA: TGTGCCAGCAGTTTACCGACAGGGAATGGCTACACCTTC; CDR3: CASSLPTGNGYTF